This TCR beta chain was retrieved from a study of early T cells in non-severe SARS-CoV-2 infection. Deletions cut 4 bases from V and 2 bases from J, with 9 bases between. Per the germline V gene, CDR1 is SGHVS and CDR2 is FNYEAQ. The CDR3 sequence is 13 residues long. Using its own MiXCR run on the 5' RACE reads, TCRdb lists one record per CDR3 protein. The repertoire holds 50,000 to 80,000 distinct CDR3 sequences, with 7.5% to 9% as singletons. Only a few counts were recorded for this clonotype. This clonotype was obtained from an adult who was a healthcare worker with PCR-confirmed SARS-CoV-2 infection or an uninfected control (not recorded which). Specimen: whole blood, collected at baseline. This chain links TRBV7-6 with TRBJ2-7; a weak D match, TRBD1 (5 bases). The CDR3 region has the DNA TGTGCCAGCAGCTCCCGACAGACCTACGAGCAGTACTTC. Protein product: CASSSRQTYEQYF.